This T cell receptor beta chain is drawn from a study of T-cell memory formation after mild COVID-19. Study-wide background: TCR clusters were largely donor specific. Whole-study findings and limits: CD4/CD8 balance characterized clones contracting day 15 to 85, and CD4+ skew characterized later expanders.

Looked up from germline, CDR1 is LNHDA and CDR2 is SQIVND (reference sequence). The ends lost 5 bases at V and 6 bases at J; junction bases unmatched: 6. There are 13 residues in the CDR3. Constant-segment-primed 5'RACE gave TCR alpha and TCR beta cDNA libraries with sample barcodes and UMIs. From the 5' RACE reads, TCRdb called clonotypes with MiXCR, one entry per CDR3 protein. This table has around 250,000 distinct CDR3 sequences, 15% to 20% appearing once. This clonotype has a handful of counts. Its antigen is unknown. Sample: PBMCs or a T cell subset sorted from them (not recorded which). This chain joins TRBV19 and TRBJ2-5, with 7 bases fitting TRBD1. The origin of this receptor is a young man who had mild COVID-19 (a few samples of this study predate the infection). Cell type and time point are not known. The CDR3 here is CASSQTGLKTQYF. DNA for the CDR3: TGTGCCAGTAGTCAGACAGGGCTTAAGACCCAGTACTTC.